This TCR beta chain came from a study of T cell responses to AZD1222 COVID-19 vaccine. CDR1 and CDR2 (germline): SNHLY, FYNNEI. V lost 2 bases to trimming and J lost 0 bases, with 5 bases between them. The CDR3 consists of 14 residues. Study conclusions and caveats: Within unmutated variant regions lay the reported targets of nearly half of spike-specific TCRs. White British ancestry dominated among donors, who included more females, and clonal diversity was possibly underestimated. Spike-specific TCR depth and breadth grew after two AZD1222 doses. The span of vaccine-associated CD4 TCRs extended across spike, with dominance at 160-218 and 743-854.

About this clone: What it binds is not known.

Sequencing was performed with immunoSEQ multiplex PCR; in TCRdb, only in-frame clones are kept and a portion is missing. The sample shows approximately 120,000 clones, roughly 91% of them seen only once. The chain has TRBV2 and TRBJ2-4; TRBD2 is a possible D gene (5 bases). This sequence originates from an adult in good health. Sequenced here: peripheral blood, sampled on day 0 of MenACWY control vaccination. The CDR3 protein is CASSEREAKNIQYF. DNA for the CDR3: TGTGCCAGCAGTGAACGGGAAGCCAAAAACATTCAGTACTTC.